This T cell receptor beta chain originates from a study of vaccination and CD4 T cells after COVID-19 (dated by TCRdb to about 2022). Regarding the research as a whole: Convalescent patients had a positive SARS-CoV-2 result on nasal swab PCR, and of these patients, several had mild disease and one had severe disease. Two doses of either the Pfizer-BioNTech BNT162b2 vaccine (n=8) or the Moderna mRNA-1273 vaccine (n=2) were administered to participants. For stimulating the cultures, overlapping spike peptide pools were used, derived from SARS-CoV-2 as well as from the common cold coronaviruses HCoV-NL63, HCoV-OC43 and HCoV-229E. The time from the second vaccine dose to post-vaccine blood sampling had a median of roughly 79 days and ranged from about 14 to 241 days. In control cultures, a CEFX viral epitope pool was used as positive control, an HIV-1 Nef peptide pool was used as negative control, or no peptide was added. The spike-specific CD4+ TCR repertoire was compared before and after mRNA vaccination in 10 to 11 COVID-19 convalescent patients and a handful of infection-naive healthy vaccine recipients. The convalescent cohort comprised six males and four females, including two Hispanic individuals, seven Caucasians, two Asians and one multiracial person. Post-COVID blood samples were collected from convalescent patients a median of roughly 100 days after diagnosis, with a range of about 30 to 161 days.

Results the study describes overall, beyond this receptor: Among the post-vaccine SARS-CoV-2-reactive clones in convalescent patients, a median roughly 85% showed up only after vaccination, which suggests vaccine-specific priming. Of the vaccine-specific clones found in convalescent patients, nearly all (304 of 307) were mono-reactive for SARS-CoV-2 spike instead of being cross-reactive with common cold coronaviruses. Only a relatively small number of convalescent patients were included in the study, and early timepoints following natural infection were not analyzed. Although the median number of SARS-CoV-2-reactive clonotypes went up from 20 to 25 after infection to 38 after vaccination, the increase was not significant.

The treatment or condition label here, explained by the study, means: roughly 11-day PBMC culture with coronavirus spike peptide pools or control peptides (ViraFEST assay). The study used the ViraFEST assay, which expanded antigen-specific T cells with peptide pools and then identified expanded clonotypes by TCR sequencing. The convalescent patients' positive SARS-CoV-2 PCR tests fell between March and December 2020, which was before the Alpha, Beta and Delta variants emerged in the United States. Each well held around 2 million PBMCs cultured with 9 to 10 ug/ml peptide pools in IMDM containing 5% human AB serum and 7.5 to 10 IU/ml IL-2. On days 3 and 7, half of the culture medium was replaced with fresh IL-2-containing medium. Once the cells had been in culture for less than 11 days, the EasySep CD4+ T cell isolation kit was used to isolate CD4+ T cells by negative selection. Ficoll-Paque Plus gradient centrifugation was used to isolate PBMCs from whole blood, and the isolated PBMCs were then either used fresh or cryopreserved at -140C. In general, triplicate wells were set up for every culture condition.

This clonotype was picked up a small number of times. Its antigen is currently not known. No clone much larger than this one lies a single base away; base qualities are absent. Based on the germline V gene, the CDR1 and CDR2 sequences are SGHTA and FQGTGA. The germline V end is reduced by 2 bases and the J end by 3 bases; junction bases left unmatched: 7. The CDR3 sequence holds 18 residues, the cysteine and phenylalanine included. The sequence is cut down to CDR3 DNA, 54 bases in frame from base 1. The library was produced with PCR. DNA from cultured CD4+ T cells was subjected to TCR sequencing with the Oncomine TCR Beta short-read assay at the Johns Hopkins FTIC core. Genomic DNA was extracted from the cultured CD4+ T cells with the QIAamp micro DNA kit. Oncomine TCR Beta libraries from cultured CD4+ T cells were pooled using unique dual indexes and sequenced on an Illumina iSeq 100. The study's own analysis went as follows. Non-productive sequences were removed, and CDR3s not starting with C, not ending with F or W, or shorter than 7 amino acids were discarded. The MANAFEST web application was used to identify antigen-specific clonotypes by comparing peptide-stimulated wells against reference wells and other culture wells. Positive clones required FDR below 0.05, an odds ratio above 5, and productive frequency above 0.1% in at least two of three replicate wells. Cross-reactive clonotypes were defined as significantly expanded in both SARS-CoV-2 spike wells and at least one common cold coronavirus spike condition. Similarity between CDR3 sequences was evaluated in R version 3.6.1 using Levenshtein distances (stringdist) and unrooted phylogenetic trees (ape). The public reads were reprocessed in TCRdb via fastp at Q25 and MiXCR, keeping in-frame beta chains. For every CDR3 protein sequence, its rows merge into one entry that carries the most common genes and DNA. Clone size and V and J calls follow TCRdb, not the original study. This sample is represented by some 19,000 distinct CDR3 sequences; 45% to 65% of them were singletons. Of the sample, roughly 5.7% is held by the ten largest clones.

The receptor's source is a human donor who had recovered from COVID-19. The sample taken for sequencing was CD4+ T cells from blood, cultured in vitro. This chain is built from TRBV7-3 and TRBJ2-3; TRBD2 aligns with 14 central bases. The nucleotide sequence reads as follows: TGTGCCAGCAGCTTATGGGGGACTAGCGGGAGTGGAACAGATACGCAGTATTTT. Its translation reads: CASSLWGTSGSGTDTQYF.